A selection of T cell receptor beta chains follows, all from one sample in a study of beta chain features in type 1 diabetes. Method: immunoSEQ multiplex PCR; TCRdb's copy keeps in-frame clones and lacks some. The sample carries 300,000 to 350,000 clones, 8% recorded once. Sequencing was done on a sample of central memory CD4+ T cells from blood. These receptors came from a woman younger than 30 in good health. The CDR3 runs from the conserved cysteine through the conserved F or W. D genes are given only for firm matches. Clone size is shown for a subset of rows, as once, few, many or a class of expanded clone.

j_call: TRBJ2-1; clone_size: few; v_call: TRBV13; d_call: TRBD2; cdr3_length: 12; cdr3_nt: TGTGCCAGCGGGAGGGCCTGGGGTGAGCAGTTCTTC; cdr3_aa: CASGRAWGEQFF
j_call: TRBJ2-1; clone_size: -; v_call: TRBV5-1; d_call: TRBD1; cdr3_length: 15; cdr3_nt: TGCGCCAGCAGCTCCTCACAGGGGGCGCGCAATGAGCAGTTCTTC; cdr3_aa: CASSSSQGARNEQFF
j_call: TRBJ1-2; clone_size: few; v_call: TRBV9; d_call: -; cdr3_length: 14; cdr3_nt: TGTGCCAGCAGCGTAGGAAGGCGTAACTATGGCTACACCTTC; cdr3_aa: CASSVGRRNYGYTF
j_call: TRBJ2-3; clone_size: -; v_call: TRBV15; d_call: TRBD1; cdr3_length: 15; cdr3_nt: TGTGCCACCAGCTCCCGGGACAGGGGGTTTGATACGCAGTATTTT; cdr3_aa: CATSSRDRGFDTQYF
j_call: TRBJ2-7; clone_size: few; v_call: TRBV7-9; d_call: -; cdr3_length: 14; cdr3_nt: TGTGCCAGCAGCTCCTTCCCGGCGGGCTACGAGCAGTACTTC; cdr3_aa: CASSSFPAGYEQYF
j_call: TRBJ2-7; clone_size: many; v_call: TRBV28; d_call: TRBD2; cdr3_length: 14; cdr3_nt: TGTGCCAGCAGTTTTAGCGGGAGTTCGTACGAGCAGTACTTC; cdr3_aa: CASSFSGSSYEQYF
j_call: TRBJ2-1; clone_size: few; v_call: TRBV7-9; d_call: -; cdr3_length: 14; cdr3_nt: TGTGCCAGCAGCTTGGACATACTAGGTGATGAGCAGTTCTTC; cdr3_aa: CASSLDILGDEQFF
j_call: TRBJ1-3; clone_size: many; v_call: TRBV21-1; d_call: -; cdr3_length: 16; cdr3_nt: TGTGCCAGCAGCAACGGTTTCTCGAGCTCTGGAAACACCATATATTTT; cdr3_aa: CASSNGFSSSGNTIYF
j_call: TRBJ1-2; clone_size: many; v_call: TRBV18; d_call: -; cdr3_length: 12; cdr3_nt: TGTGCCAGCTCGCAAGACCCCAATGGCTACACCTTC; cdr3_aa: CASSQDPNGYTF
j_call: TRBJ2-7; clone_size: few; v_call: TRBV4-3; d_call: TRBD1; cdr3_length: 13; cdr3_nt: TGCGCCAGCAGCCCGGGACAGACCTACGAGCAGTACTTC; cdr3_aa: CASSPGQTYEQYF
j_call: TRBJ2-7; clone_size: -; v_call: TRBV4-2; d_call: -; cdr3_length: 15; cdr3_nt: TGTGCCAGCAGCCAAGATCTAGGGCTTTCCTACGAGCAGTACTTC; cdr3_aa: CASSQDLGLSYEQYF
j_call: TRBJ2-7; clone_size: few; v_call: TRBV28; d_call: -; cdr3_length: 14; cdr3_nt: TGTGCCAGCACCCTAGCAGGACGAGCCTACGAGCAGTACTTC; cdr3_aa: CASTLAGRAYEQYF
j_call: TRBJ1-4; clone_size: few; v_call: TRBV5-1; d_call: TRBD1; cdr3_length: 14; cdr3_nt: TGCGCCAGCAGCTTGGGACAGGGTGAGGAAAAACTGTTTTTT; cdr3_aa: CASSLGQGEEKLFF
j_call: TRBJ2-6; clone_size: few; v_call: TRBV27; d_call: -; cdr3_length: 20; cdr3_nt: TGTGCCAGCAGTTCCCGGAGGAGTAGCGGCATGATCTCTGGGGCCAACGTCCTGACTTTC; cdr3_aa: CASSSRRSSGMISGANVLTF
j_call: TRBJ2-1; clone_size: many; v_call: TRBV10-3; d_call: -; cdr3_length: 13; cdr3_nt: TGTGCCATCAGTGGAACTAGCCGGAGTGAGCAGTTCTTC; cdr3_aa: CAISGTSRSEQFF
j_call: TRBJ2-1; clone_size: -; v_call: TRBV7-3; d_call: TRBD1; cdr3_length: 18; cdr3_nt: TGTGCCAGCAGCTACAGCCGTGACAGGGCACGCCGGCGCAATGAGCAGTTCTTC; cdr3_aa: CASSYSRDRARRRNEQFF
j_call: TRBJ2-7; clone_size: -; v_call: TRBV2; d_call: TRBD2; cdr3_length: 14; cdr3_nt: TGTGCCAGCAGCAGACTAGCGGGAGGCTACGAGCAGTACTTC; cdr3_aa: CASSRLAGGYEQYF
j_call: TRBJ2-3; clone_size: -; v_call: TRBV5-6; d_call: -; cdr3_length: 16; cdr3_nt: TGTGCCAGCAGCTTGTTGGATGGGCGTACCACAGATACGCAGTATTTT; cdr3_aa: CASSLLDGRTTDTQYF
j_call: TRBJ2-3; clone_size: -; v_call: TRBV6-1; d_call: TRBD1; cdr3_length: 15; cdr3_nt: TGTGCCAGCCGTGAAACAGGGGGCCGCGCAGATACGCAGTATTTT; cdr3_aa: CASRETGGRADTQYF
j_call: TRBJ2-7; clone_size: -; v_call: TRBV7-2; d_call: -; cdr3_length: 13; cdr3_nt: TGTGCCAGCAGCTCCTTCGGGGGTTACGGGCAGTACTTC; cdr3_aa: CASSSFGGYGQYF
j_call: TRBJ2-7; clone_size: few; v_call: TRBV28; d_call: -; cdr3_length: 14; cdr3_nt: TGTGCCAGCAGGATGGGCCTTGAGGCCTACGAGCAGTACTTC; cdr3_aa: CASRMGLEAYEQYF
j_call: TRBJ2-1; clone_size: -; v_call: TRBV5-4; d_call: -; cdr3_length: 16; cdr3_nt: TGTGCCAGCAGCCCCAAGACAGGGAGGGGGGAGAGTGAGCAGTTCTTC; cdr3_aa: CASSPKTGRGESEQFF
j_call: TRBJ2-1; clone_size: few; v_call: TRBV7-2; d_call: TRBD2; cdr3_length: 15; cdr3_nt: TGTGCCAGCAGATACCTAGCGGGAGGTCAGGATGAGCAGTTCTTC; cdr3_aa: CASRYLAGGQDEQFF
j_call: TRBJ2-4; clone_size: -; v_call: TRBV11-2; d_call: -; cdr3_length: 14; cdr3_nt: TGTGCCAGCAGCTTATCGGGGGCCAAAAACATTCAGTACTTC; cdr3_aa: CASSLSGAKNIQYF
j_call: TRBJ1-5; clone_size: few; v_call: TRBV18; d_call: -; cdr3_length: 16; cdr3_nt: TGTGCCAGCTCACCAAGTGGGGGACCTAGCAATCAGCCCCAGCATTTT; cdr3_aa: CASSPSGGPSNQPQHF
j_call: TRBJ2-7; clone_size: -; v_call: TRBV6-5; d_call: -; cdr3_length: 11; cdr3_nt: TGTGCCAGCAGATCTGACAGCGAGCAGTACTTC; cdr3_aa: CASRSDSEQYF
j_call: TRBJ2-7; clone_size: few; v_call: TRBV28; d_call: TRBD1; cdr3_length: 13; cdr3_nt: TGTGCCAGCAGTTTGACAGGGGGCTACGAGCAGTACTTC; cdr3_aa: CASSLTGGYEQYF
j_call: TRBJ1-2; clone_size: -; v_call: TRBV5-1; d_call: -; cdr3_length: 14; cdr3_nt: TGCGCCAGCAGCTTGGCGGGACTCGACAGTGGCTACACCTTC; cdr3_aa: CASSLAGLDSGYTF
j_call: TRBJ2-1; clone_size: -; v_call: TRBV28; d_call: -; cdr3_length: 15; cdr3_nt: TGTGCCAGCAGTGAAGACAGCCTTAACTACAATGAGCAGTTCTTC; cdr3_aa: CASSEDSLNYNEQFF
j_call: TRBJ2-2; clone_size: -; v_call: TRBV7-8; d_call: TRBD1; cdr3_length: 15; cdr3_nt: TGTGCCAGCAGCCCCGGACAGGGGAGGGCCGGGGAGCTGTTTTTT; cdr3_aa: CASSPGQGRAGELFF
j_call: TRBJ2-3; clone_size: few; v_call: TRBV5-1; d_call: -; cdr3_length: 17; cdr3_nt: TGCGCCAGCCGCCTCGGGAAGGCTAGGACCTTGGGGGATACGCAGTATTTT; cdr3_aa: CASRLGKARTLGDTQYF
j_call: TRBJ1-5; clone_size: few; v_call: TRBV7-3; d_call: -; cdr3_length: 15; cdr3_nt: TGTGCCAGCAGCATGGGGCCCGGGGGCAATCAGCCCCAGCATTTT; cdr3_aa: CASSMGPGGNQPQHF
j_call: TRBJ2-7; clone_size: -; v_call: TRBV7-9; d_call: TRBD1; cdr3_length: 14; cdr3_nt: TGTGCCAGCAGCTCAGGTGGGACAGTTTACGAGCAGTACTTC; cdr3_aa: CASSSGGTVYEQYF
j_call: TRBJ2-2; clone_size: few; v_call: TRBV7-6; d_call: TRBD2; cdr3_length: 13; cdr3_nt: TGTGCCATAGCGGGAGGGCCTACCGGGGAGCTGTTTTTT; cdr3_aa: CAIAGGPTGELFF
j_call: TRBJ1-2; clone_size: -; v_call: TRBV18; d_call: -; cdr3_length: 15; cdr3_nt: TGTGCCAGCTCACCAGCGGGAGAAGCTAACTATGGCTACACCTTC; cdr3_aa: CASSPAGEANYGYTF
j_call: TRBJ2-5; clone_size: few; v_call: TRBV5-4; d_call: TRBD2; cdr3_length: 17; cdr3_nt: TGTGCCAGCAGCTTTCGTAGCGGGAGGGCCCTGCGGGAGACCCAGTACTTC; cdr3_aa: CASSFRSGRALRETQYF
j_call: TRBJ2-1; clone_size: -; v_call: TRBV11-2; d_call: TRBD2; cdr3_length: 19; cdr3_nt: TGTGCCAGCAGCTTGGCGAGGGGACTAGCGTCAGTCTCCTACAATGAGCAGTTCTTC; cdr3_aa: CASSLARGLASVSYNEQFF
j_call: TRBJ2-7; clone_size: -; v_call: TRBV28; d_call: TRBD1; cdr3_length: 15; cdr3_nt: TGTGCCAGCAGTACGGGACAGTCTAACACCTACGAGCAGTACTTC; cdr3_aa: CASSTGQSNTYEQYF
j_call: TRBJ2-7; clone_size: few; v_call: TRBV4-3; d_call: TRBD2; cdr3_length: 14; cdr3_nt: TGCGCCAGCAGCCGCGCTAGCGGCTCCTACGAGCAGTACTTC; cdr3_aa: CASSRASGSYEQYF
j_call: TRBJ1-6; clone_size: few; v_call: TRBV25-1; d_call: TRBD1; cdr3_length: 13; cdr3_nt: TGTGCCAGCCGGACAGGTTGGGATTCACCCCTCCACTTT; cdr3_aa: CASRTGWDSPLHF
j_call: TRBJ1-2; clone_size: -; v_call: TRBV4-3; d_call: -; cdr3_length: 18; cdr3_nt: TGCGCCAGCAGCCAAGGACACGTAGGGCAAGGAGTTAACTATGGCTACACCTTC; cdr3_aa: CASSQGHVGQGVNYGYTF
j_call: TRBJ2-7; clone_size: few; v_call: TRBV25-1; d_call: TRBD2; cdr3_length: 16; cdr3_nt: TGTGCCAGCAGTGAATGGGGTCGCGGGAGGGATTACGAGCAGTACTTC; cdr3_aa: CASSEWGRGRDYEQYF
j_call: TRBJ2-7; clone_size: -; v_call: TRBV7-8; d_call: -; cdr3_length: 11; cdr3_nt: TGTGCCAGCAGCTTCTCGCACGAGCAGTACTTC; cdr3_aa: CASSFSHEQYF
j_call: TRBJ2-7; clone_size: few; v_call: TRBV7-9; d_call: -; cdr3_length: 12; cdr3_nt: TGTGCCAGCTGCAGGGGGACTAGGGAGCAGTACTTC; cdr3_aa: CASCRGTREQYF
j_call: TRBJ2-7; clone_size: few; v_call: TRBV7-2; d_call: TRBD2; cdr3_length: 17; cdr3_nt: TGTGCCAGCAGCACACAAACCGGGACTAGCGGAACCTACGAGCAGTACTTC; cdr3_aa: CASSTQTGTSGTYEQYF
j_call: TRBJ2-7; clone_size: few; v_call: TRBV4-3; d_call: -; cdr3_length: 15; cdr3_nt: TGCGCCAGCAGCCAAGATGGGACGAGCTCCTACGAGCAGTACTTC; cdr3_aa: CASSQDGTSSYEQYF
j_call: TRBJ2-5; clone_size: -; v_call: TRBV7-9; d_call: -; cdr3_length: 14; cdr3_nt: TGTGCCAGCAGCTTAGGCCAGGGATTTGAGACCCAGTACTTC; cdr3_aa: CASSLGQGFETQYF
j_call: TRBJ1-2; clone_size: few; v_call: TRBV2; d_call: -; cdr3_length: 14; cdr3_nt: TGTGCCAGCAGTCTGGACAGCAAAAACTATGGCTACACCTTC; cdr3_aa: CASSLDSKNYGYTF
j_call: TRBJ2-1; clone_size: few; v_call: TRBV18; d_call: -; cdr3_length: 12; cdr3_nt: TGTGCCAGCTCATCCGGTCTCCTTGAGCAGTTCTTC; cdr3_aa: CASSSGLLEQFF
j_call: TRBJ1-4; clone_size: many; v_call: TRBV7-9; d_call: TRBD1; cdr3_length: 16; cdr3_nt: TGTGCCAGCAGCTGGCGGGACAGGGGGAAAAATGAAAAACTGTTTTTT; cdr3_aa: CASSWRDRGKNEKLFF
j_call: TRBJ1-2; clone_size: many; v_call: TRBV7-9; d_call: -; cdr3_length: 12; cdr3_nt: TGTGCCAGCAGCGCTACAGGGACGGGCTACACCTTC; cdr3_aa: CASSATGTGYTF
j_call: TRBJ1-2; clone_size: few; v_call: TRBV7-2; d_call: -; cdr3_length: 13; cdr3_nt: TGTGCCAGCAGCTTAGCTCGGGGCTATGGCTACACCTTC; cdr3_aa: CASSLARGYGYTF
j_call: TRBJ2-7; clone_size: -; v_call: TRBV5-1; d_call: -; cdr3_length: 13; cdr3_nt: TGCGCCAGCAGCTTGGGGGAGTTCTACGAGCAGTACTTC; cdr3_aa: CASSLGEFYEQYF
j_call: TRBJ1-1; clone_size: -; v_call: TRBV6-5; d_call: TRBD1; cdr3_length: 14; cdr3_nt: TGTGCCAGCGGCCTGGGACAGAGGAACACTGAAGCTTTCTTT; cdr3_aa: CASGLGQRNTEAFF
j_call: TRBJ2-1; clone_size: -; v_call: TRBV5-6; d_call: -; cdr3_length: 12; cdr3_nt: TGTGCCACCAACAGGGGGGGCAATGAGCAGTTCTTC; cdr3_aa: CATNRGGNEQFF
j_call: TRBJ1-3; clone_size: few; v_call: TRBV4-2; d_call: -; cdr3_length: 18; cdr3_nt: TGTGCCAGCAGCCAAGTTTTGATTTCCCCCACATCTGGAAACACCATATATTTT; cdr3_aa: CASSQVLISPTSGNTIYF
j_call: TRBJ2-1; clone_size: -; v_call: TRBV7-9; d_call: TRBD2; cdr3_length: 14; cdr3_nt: TGTGCCAGCAGCCTTCTAGCGGCCACCGGTGAGCAGTTCTTC; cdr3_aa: CASSLLAATGEQFF
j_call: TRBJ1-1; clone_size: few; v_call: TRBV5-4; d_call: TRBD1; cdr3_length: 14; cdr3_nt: TGTGCCAGCAGCCGAGGGGACAGGGACACTGAAGCTTTCTTT; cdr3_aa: CASSRGDRDTEAFF
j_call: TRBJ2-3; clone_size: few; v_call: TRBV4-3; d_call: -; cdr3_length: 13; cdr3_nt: TGCGCCAGCAGCCTAGCCCGAAGAGAACCGCAGTATTTT; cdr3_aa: CASSLARREPQYF